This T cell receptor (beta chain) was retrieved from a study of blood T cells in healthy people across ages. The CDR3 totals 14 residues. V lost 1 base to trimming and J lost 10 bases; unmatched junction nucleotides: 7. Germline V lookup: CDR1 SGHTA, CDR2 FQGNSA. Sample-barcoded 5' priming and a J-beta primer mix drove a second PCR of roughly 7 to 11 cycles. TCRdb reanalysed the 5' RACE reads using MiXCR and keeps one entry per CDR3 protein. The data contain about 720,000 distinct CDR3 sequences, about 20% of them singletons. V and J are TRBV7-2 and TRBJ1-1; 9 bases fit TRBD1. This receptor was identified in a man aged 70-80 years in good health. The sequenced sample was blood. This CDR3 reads CASSLGTGVIGAFF. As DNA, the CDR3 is TGTGCCAGCAGCTTAGGGACAGGGGTCATTGGAGCTTTCTTT. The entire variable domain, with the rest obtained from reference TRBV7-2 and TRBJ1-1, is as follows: GAGVSQSPSNKVTEKGKDVELRCDPISGHTALYWYRQSLGQGLEFLIYFQGNSAPDKSGLPSDRFSAERTGGSVSTLTIQRTQQEDSAVYLCASSLGTGVIGAFFGQGTRLTVV.